Below, 6 T cell receptor beta chains from the same sample are listed, as sequenced in a study of human T cells and chemical hapten exposure listed by TCRdb under 2021. The sample's time point label, decoded: patch test 1, 2 weeks after DPC sensitization. Taken with the paper, the label for treatment or condition translates to: therapeutic diphenylcyclopropenone sensitization with weekly scalp DPC. Libraries were built with RACE. Reads for this sample came from a NextSeq 500. Through fastp at Q25 and MiXCR, TCRdb rebuilt clones from the public reads, retaining in-frame beta chains. Each record represents a unique CDR3 protein, reported with the most common genes and DNA among its rows. The sample table holds tens of thousands of distinct CDR3 sequences, of which about 10% were seen once. The ten largest clones represent 4% to 5.5% of the sample. This specimen consisted of whole blood, obtained in connection with sensitization to the hapten diphenylcyclopropenone (DPC). Every receptor here comes from a woman between 50 and 59 years old with alopecia areata. Some clones in this sample may be carry-over from other donors' samples.

The gene calls are TRBV3-1 and TRBJ2-7; 10 bases are a match to TRBD2. The CDR3 has 15 residues. CDR1 is LGHDT and CDR2 is YNNKEL in the germline V gene (reference sequence). The V gene end was trimmed by 4 bases and the J gene end by 0 bases; junction bases not matched to a gene: 3. CDR3 loop: CASSLSGGSSYEQYF. CDR3 DNA sequence: TGTGCCAGCAGCCTTAGCGGGGGGTCCTCCTACGAGCAGTACTTC.

The chain couples TRBV30 to TRBJ2-7; possible D gene TRBD1, 8 bases. V was clipped by 0 bases and J by 4 bases, with 13 bases between them. CDR1 is GTSNPN, CDR2 SVGIG, per germline (reference sequence). The CDR3 has 14 amino acids. The CDR3 coding sequence is TGTGCCTGGAGTGTAGGACAGGGAGGGTACGAGCAGTACTTC. Translating gives CAWSVGQGGYEQYF.

This rearrangement joins TRBV7-9 to TRBJ2-3; D is uncertain. The CDR3 extends over 16 amino acids. Trimming left V 0 bases short and J 0 bases short, with 10 bases between. Germline-derived CDR1 and CDR2 are SEHNR and FQNEAQ (reference sequence). For the CDR3, the DNA is TGTGCCAGCAGCTTAGCCTCTACCACTAGCACAGATACGCAGTATTTT. Protein sequence: CASSLASTTSTDTQYF.

This clonotype showed up many times. The chain recombines TRBV5-1 with TRBJ1-5; a possible D gene is TRBD1 (6 bases). This CDR3 is built from 16 residues. Germline CDR1 reads SGHRS; CDR2 reads YFSETQ. V was shortened by 4 bases and J by 4 bases, with 18 bases between the two germline ends. The CDR3 DNA reads as TGCGCCAGCAGCCCCCAACCGGACAGCCATAATCAGCCCCAGCATTTT. This sequence encodes CASSPQPDSHNQPQHF.

Many counts were recorded for this clonotype. V usage is TRBV20-1 and J usage is TRBJ1-2; D is unclear. This CDR3 is 12 amino acids long. From germline, CDR1 is DFQATT and CDR2 SNEGSKA (reference sequence). V lost 4 bases and J 4 bases, leaving 10 bases between the germline ends. CDR3: CSATRGSYGYTF. The CDR3 bases are TGCAGTGCTACCCGGGGTAGCTATGGCTACACCTTC.

This clonotype occurred many times. V and J are TRBV30 and TRBJ1-3; no definite D call. Germline CDR1 reads GTSNPN; CDR2 reads SVGIG (reference sequence). CDR3 length equals 13 residues. Trimming stripped 4 bases from V and 4 bases from J, with 11 bases between. The CDR3 DNA is TGTGCCTGGACGCTTGGACGGGGAAACACCATATATTTT. This gives the protein CAWTLGRGNTIYF.